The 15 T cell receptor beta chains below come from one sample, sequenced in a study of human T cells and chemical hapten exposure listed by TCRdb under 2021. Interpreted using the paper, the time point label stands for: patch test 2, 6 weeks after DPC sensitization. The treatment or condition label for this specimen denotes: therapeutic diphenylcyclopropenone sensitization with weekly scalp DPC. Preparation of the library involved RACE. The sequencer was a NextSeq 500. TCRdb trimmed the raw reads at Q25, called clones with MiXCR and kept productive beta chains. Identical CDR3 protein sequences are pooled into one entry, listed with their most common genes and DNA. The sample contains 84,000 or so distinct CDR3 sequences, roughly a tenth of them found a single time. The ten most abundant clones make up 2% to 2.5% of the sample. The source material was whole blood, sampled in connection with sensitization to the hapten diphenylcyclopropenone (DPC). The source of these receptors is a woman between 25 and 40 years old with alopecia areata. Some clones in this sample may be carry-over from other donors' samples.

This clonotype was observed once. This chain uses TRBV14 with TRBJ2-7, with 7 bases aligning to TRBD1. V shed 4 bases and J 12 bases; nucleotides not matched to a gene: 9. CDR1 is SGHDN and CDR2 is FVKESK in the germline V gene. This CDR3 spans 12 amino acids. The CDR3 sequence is CASSPLPGQPYF. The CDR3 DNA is TGTGCCAGCAGCCCGCTCCCGGGACAGCCGTACTTC.

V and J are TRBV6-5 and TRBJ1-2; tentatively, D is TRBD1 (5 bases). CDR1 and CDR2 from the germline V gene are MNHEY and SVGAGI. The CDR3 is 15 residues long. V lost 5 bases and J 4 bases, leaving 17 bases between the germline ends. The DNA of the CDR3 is TGTGCCAGCAGTCGCAGGGTCGCAGGACGCTATGGCTACACCTTC. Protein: CASSRRVAGRYGYTF.

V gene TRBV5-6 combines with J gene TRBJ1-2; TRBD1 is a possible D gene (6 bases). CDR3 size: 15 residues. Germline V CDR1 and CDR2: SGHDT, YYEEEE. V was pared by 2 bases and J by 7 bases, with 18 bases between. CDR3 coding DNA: TGTGCCAGCAGCTTAACACACAGGGCCCCCCTTGGCTACACCTTC. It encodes CASSLTHRAPLGYTF.

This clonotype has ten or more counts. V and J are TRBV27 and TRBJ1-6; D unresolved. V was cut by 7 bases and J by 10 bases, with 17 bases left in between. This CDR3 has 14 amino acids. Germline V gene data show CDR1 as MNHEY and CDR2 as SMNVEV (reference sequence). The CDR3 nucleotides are TGTGCCAGCAAACCTAGGGAATTAACGTCACCCCTCCACTTT. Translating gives CASKPRELTSPLHF.

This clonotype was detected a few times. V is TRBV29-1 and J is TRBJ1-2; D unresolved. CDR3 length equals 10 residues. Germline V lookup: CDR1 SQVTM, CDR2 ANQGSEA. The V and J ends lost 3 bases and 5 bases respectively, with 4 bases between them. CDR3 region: CSVDIYGYTF. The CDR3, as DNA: TGCAGCGTTGACATTTATGGCTACACCTTC.

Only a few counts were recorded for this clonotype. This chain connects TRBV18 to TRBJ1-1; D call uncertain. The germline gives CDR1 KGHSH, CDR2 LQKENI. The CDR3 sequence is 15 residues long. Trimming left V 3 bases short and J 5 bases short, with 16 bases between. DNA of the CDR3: TGTGCCAGCTCACCCGATCAGGTCCCGGGAACTGAAGCTTTCTTT. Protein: CASSPDQVPGTEAFF.

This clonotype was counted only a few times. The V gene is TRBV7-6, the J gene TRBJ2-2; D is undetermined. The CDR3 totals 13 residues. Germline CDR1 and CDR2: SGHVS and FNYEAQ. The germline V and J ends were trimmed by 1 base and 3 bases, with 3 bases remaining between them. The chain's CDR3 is CASSLGDTGELFF. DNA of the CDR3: TGTGCCAGCAGCTTAGGGGACACCGGGGAGCTGTTTTTT.

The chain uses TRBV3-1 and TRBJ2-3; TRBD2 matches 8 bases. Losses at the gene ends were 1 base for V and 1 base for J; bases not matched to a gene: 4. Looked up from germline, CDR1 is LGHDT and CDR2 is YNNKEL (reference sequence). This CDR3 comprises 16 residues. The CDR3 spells CASSQGTSGGTDTQYF. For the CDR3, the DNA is TGTGCCAGCAGCCAAGGAACTAGCGGAGGCACAGATACGCAGTATTTT.

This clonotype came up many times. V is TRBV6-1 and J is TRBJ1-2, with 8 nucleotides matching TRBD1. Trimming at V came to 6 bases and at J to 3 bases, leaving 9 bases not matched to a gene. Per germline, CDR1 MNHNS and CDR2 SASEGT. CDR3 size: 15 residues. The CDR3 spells CASSPGSTGDYGYTF. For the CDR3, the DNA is TGTGCCAGCAGCCCGGGCTCGACAGGGGACTATGGCTACACCTTC.

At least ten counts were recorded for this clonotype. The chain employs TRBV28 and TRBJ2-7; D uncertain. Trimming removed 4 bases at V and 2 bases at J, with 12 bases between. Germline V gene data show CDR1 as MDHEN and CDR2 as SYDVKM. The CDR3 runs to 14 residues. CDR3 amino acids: CASSSPTETYEQYF. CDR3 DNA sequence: TGTGCCAGCAGTTCACCGACGGAAACCTACGAGCAGTACTTC.

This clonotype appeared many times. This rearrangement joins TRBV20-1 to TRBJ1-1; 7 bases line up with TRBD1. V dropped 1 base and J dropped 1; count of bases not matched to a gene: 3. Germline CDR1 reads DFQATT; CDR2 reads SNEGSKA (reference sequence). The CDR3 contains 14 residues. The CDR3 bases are TGCAGTGCTAGAGCCGGGACAGAGAACACTGAAGCTTTCTTT. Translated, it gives CSARAGTENTEAFF.

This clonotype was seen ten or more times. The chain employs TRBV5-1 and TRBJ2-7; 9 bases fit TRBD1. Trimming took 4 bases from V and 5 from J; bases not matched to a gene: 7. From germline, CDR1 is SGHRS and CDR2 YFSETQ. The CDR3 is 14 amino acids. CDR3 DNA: TGCGCCAGCAGCGTACGGGGACAGGGCGACGAGCAGTACTTC. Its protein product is CASSVRGQGDEQYF.

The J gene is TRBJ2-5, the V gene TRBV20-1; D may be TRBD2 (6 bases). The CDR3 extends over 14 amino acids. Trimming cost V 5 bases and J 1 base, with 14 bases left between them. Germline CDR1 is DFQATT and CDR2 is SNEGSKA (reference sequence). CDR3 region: CSAALAPLQETQYF. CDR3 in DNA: TGCAGTGCTGCTCTAGCGCCCCTCCAAGAGACCCAGTACTTC.

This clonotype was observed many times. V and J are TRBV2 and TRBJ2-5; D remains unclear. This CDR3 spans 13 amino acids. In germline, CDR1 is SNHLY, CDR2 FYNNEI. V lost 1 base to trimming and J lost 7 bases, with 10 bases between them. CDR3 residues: CASSEVSVVTQYF. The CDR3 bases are TGTGCCAGCAGTGAAGTATCGGTTGTGACCCAGTACTTC.

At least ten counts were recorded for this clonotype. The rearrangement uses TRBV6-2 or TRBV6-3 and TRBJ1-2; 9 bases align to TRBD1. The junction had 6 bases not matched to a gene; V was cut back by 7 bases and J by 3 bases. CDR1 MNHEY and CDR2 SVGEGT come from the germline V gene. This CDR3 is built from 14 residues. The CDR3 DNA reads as TGTGCCAGCATGACGGGACAGGGTCACTATGGCTACACCTTC. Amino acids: CASMTGQGHYGYTF.